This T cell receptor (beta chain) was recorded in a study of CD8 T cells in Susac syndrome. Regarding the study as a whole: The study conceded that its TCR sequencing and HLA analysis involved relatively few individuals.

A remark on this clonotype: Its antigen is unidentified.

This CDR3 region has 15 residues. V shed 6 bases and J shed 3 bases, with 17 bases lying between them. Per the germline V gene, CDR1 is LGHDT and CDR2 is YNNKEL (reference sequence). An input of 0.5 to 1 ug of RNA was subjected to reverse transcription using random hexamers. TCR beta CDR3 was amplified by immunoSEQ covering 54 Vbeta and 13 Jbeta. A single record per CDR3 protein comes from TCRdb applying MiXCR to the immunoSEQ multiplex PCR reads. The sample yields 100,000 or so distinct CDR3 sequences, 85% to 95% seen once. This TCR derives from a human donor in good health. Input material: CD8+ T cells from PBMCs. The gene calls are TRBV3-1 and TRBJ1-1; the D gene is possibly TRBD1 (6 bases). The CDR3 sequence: CASRQFWAGDTEAFF. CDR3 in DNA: TGTGCCAGCAGGCAGTTTTGGGCAGGGGACACTGAAGCTTTCTTT.